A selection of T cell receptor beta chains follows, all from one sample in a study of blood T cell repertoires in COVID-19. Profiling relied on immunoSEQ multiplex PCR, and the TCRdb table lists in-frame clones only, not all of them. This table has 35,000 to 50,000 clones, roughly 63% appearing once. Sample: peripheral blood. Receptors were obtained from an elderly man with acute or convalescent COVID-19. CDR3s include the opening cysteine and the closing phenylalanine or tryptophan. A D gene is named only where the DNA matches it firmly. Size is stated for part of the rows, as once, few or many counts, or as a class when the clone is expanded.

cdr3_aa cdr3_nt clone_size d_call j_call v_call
CASSGDSNYGYTF TGCGCCAGCAGCGGGGACAGTAACTATGGCTACACCTTC . TRBD1 TRBJ1-2 TRBV5-1
CASSVADTEAFF TGTGCCAGCAGCGTAGCGGACACTGAAGCTTTCTTT once . TRBJ1-1 TRBV9
CASGSGQASTDTQYF TGTGCTAGTGGTTCCGGACAGGCTAGCACAGATACGCAGTATTTT . TRBD1 TRBJ2-3 TRBV12-5
CASSRGLGAGTEAFF TGTGCCAGCAGCCGGGGGTTAGGGGCGGGCACTGAAGCTTTCTTT . . TRBJ1-1 TRBV11-3
CASRRPGNTEAFF TGCGCCAGCCGAAGGCCGGGAAACACTGAAGCTTTCTTT . . TRBJ1-1 TRBV5-1
CASTPRVSGGGRYQETQYF TGTGCCAGCACCCCCCGGGTTAGCGGGGGGGGGAGGTACCAAGAGACCCAGTACTTC once TRBD2 TRBJ2-5 TRBV27
CASRSPGQGTEAFF TGTGCCAGCAGGTCGCCGGGACAGGGGACTGAAGCTTTCTTT . TRBD1 TRBJ1-1 TRBV6-5
CAISESNRRGYTF TGTGCCATCAGTGAGTCTAACAGACGGGGCTACACCTTC . . TRBJ1-2 TRBV10-3
CSAAGRVVQETQYF TGCAGCGCCGCCGGGAGGGTTGTGCAAGAGACCCAGTACTTC . TRBD2 TRBJ2-5 TRBV29-1
CASSLAGTGIFF TGTGCCAGCAGCTTAGCGGGGACAGGGATTTTCTTT . TRBD1 TRBJ1-1 TRBV11-1
CASSLGDRVAPLHF TGTGCCAGCAGTTTAGGGGACAGGGTTGCACCCCTCCACTTT . TRBD1 TRBJ1-6 TRBV27
CASSAGTSGSTDTQYF TGTGCCAGCAGTGCCGGGACTAGCGGGAGTACAGATACGCAGTATTTT . TRBD2 TRBJ2-3 TRBV2
CASSSYPQGFGELFF TGTGCCAGCAGCTCATATCCCCAGGGATTCGGGGAGCTGTTTTTT few . TRBJ2-2 TRBV7-2
CASSPSQRAWEGYTF TGCGCCAGCAGCCCATCCCAGAGGGCCTGGGAGGGCTACACCTTC medium-sized . TRBJ1-2 TRBV4-1
CASSIAAGTEAFF TGTGCCAGTAGTATAGCGGCGGGAACTGAAGCTTTCTTT . . TRBJ1-1 TRBV19
CASSRERASTDTQYF TGTGCCAGCAGCCGCGAGCGGGCTAGCACAGATACGCAGTATTTT . . TRBJ2-3 TRBV3-1/TRBV3-2
CAIRGTSGRAWEQYF TGTGCCATCAGAGGGACTAGCGGGAGGGCCTGGGAGCAGTACTTC few TRBD2 TRBJ2-7 TRBV10-3
CASSQVDSVNTEAFF TGTGCCAGCAGCCAAGTAGACAGCGTGAACACTGAAGCTTTCTTT . . TRBJ1-1 TRBV14
CASSASGTGGSYEQYF TGTGCCAGTAGTGCATCCGGGACAGGAGGCTCCTACGAGCAGTACTTC few TRBD1 TRBJ2-7 TRBV19
CSARDRERLFF TGCAGTGCTAGAGATAGAGAGAGACTGTTTTTT . . TRBJ1-4 TRBV20-1
CASSQQGTPNYGYTF TGTGCCAGCAGCCAACAGGGGACTCCTAACTATGGCTACACCTTC . TRBD1 TRBJ1-2 TRBV7-2
CASSSQGSNTGELFF TGTGCCAGCAGCTCTCAGGGTTCGAACACCGGGGAGCTGTTTTTT . . TRBJ2-2 TRBV11-2
CASSVGSGGAYEQYF TGTGCCAGCAGCGTCGGAAGCGGGGGGGCCTACGAGCAGTACTTC few TRBD2 TRBJ2-7 TRBV9
CASSQDLGQGNEQYF TGTGCCAGCAGCCAAGATCTGGGACAGGGTAACGAGCAGTACTTC . TRBD1 TRBJ2-7 TRBV3-1/TRBV3-2
CASSKYRDQPQHF TGTGCCAGCAGCAAGTACAGGGATCAGCCCCAGCATTTT . . TRBJ1-5 TRBV21-1
CASSTGTREGETQYF TGTGCCAGCAGTACCGGGACTAGGGAGGGCGAGACCCAGTACTTC . TRBD2 TRBJ2-5 TRBV6-2/TRBV6-3
CATAGATEAFF TGTGCCACCGCGGGGGCCACTGAAGCTTTCTTT few . TRBJ1-1 TRBV13
CASSFPGLRIDTGELFF TGTGCCAGCAGTTTTCCGGGACTACGTATAGACACCGGGGAGCTGTTTTTT . TRBD2 TRBJ2-2 TRBV6-2/TRBV6-3
CASILGTSGYNEQFF TGTGCCAGCATCCTTGGGACTAGCGGCTACAATGAGCAGTTCTTC few TRBD2 TRBJ2-1 TRBV7-8
CASSSGQGSGNEQFF TGTGCTAGCAGTTCAGGACAGGGGTCCGGCAATGAGCAGTTCTTC many TRBD1 TRBJ2-1 TRBV7-7
CASSQDGAGGSQETQYF TGTGCCAGCAGCCAAGATGGAGCGGGAGGGAGCCAAGAGACCCAGTACTTC . TRBD2 TRBJ2-5 TRBV3-1/TRBV3-2
CATSRVSGSGTDTQYF TGTGCCACCAGCAGAGTTTCGGGGTCAGGCACAGATACGCAGTATTTT . . TRBJ2-3 TRBV15
CASSLVTAEAFF TGTGCCAGCAGCTTAGTGACAGCCGAAGCTTTCTTT . . TRBJ1-1 TRBV7-9
CASKIRGGSHPGAYNSPLHF TGTGCCAGCAAAATCCGCGGGGGGTCCCACCCTGGCGCCTATAATTCACCCCTCCACTTT . . TRBJ1-6 TRBV7-8
CASSSPGEVLFF TGCGCCAGCAGCTCCCCAGGGGAAGTACTGTTTTTT . . TRBJ1-4 TRBV5-1
CASSSLFGGEYSPLHF TGTGCCAGCAGTTCCCTCTTCGGGGGAGAGTATTCACCCCTCCACTTT . . TRBJ1-6 TRBV6-5
CASSAQSDTQYF TGTGCCAGCAGTGCACAGTCAGATACGCAGTATTTT . . TRBJ2-3 TRBV12-3/TRBV12-4
CASSLYGRGSSYNSPLHF TGTGCCAGCAGTTTATATGGCAGGGGGAGCTCCTATAATTCACCCCTCCACTTT . TRBD1 TRBJ1-6 TRBV27
CASSLPPGLGYEQFF TGTGCCAGCAGCTTGCCCCCGGGACTAGGTTATGAGCAGTTCTTC . TRBD2 TRBJ2-1 TRBV11-3
CASSPPLAGGRTDTQYF TGTGCCAGCTCACCACCCCTAGCGGGAGGACGCACAGATACGCAGTATTTT . TRBD2 TRBJ2-3 TRBV18
CASSLEGTGMWGYTF TGTGCCAGCAGCTTAGAAGGGACAGGAATGTGGGGCTACACCTTC . TRBD1 TRBJ1-2 TRBV11-3
CASSRGQGGILGYGYTF TGTGCCAGTAGTCGTGGACAGGGCGGAATACTGGGCTATGGCTACACCTTC . TRBD1 TRBJ1-2 TRBV19